Below, 10 T cell receptor beta chains from the same sample are listed, as sequenced in a study of blood T cell repertoires in COVID-19. TCRdb keeps only in-frame clones here, not all; method: immunoSEQ multiplex PCR. This sample has approximately 250,000 clones, with nearly 95% found just once. The sequenced sample consisted of peripheral blood. These receptors were taken from a man younger than 45 with COVID-19, enrolled during active disease.

This clone was detected only a few times. The CDR3 region is CASSQASTGNYGYTF. The CDR3 DNA sequence: TGCGCCAGCAGCCAAGCTTCGACGGGGAACTATGGCTACACCTTC. The gene calls are TRBV4-1 and TRBJ1-2; D is uncertain. V lost 1 base and J lost 2, with 11 bases in between. The CDR3 contains 15 residues. CDR1 is MGHRA, CDR2 YSYEKL, per germline.

J is TRBJ2-3 and V is TRBV2; D is perhaps TRBD2 (6 bases). The CDR3 spans 19 residues. CDR1 and CDR2 (germline): SNHLY, FYNNEI. V was trimmed by 0 bases and J by 6 bases, leaving 25 bases between them. The CDR3 region has the DNA TGTGCCAGCAGTGAAGCGTGGCGGGGCGGGACTCCCGCGCGCGATACGCAGTATTTT. It codes for CASSEAWRGGTPARDTQYF.

J is TRBJ2-5 and V is TRBV7-9, with D perhaps TRBD1 (6 bases). The germline V gene has CDR1 SEHNR and CDR2 FQNEAQ (reference sequence). The CDR3 is made up of 17 amino acids. V lost 2 bases and J 1 base, leaving 17 bases between the germline ends. The CDR3 loop is CASSLLGQGRFQETQYF. Written as DNA, the CDR3 is TGTGCCAGCAGCTTATTGGGGCAGGGGCGATTCCAAGAGACCCAGTACTTC.

The V call is TRBV19, the J call TRBJ2-2, with TRBD1 identical over 7 bases. The germline gives CDR1 LNHDA, CDR2 SQIVND (reference sequence). The CDR3 is 15 amino acids. V gave up 0 bases and J gave up 6 bases; unmatched junction bases: 4. The CDR3 region is CASSIDYQGAGELFF. The CDR3 coding sequence is TGTGCCAGTAGTATAGATTATCAGGGGGCCGGGGAGCTGTTTTTT.

V gene TRBV5-4 combines with J gene TRBJ1-6, with 7 bases that match TRBD1. This CDR3 contains 13 residues. CDR1 is SGHNT and CDR2 is YYREEE in the germline V gene (reference sequence). V shed 4 bases and J 10 bases; nucleotides not matched to a gene: 5. CDR3 residues: CASSPDRESPLHF. In nucleotides, the CDR3 is TGTGCCAGCAGCCCCGACAGGGAATCACCCCTCCACTTT.

J is TRBJ2-1 and V is TRBV13; D is perhaps TRBD2 (7 bases). This CDR3 is built from 14 residues. With 1 base removed from V and 8 bases from J, the gap between germline ends came to 12 bases. Germline V CDR1 and CDR2: PRHDT, FYEKMQ (reference sequence). The CDR3 loop reads CASSLDGGRDEQFF. In DNA, the CDR3 is TGTGCCAGCAGCTTAGACGGGGGGCGGGATGAGCAGTTCTTC.

The chain couples TRBV6-5 to TRBJ2-2; no firm D call. This CDR3 has 13 amino acids. Trimming shortened V by 11 bases and J by 4 bases, and 14 bases separated the two germline ends. Germline V gene sequence: CDR1 MNHEY, CDR2 SVGAGI. This CDR3 reads CAGQGRVTGELFF. The CDR3, as DNA: TGTGCCGGTCAAGGTCGGGTCACCGGGGAGCTGTTTTTT.

This chain links TRBV2 with TRBJ2-2; TRBD2 agrees at 8 bases. Trimming took 3 bases from V and 1 from J; bases not matched to a gene: 4. The CDR3 spans 16 residues. Germline V gene lookup returns CDR1 SNHLY and CDR2 FYNNEI. DNA for the CDR3: TGTGCCAGCAGTGAGTTTAGCGGGGAGAACACCGGGGAGCTGTTTTTT. Protein sequence: CASSEFSGENTGELFF.

The V call is TRBV5-1, the J call TRBJ2-1, with TRBD1 matching 9 bases. V lost 2 bases, J lost 6 bases, and 6 bases stayed unmatched. Per germline, CDR1 SGHRS and CDR2 YFSETQ. This CDR3 is built from 15 residues. The CDR3 loop is CASSFRWDRVNEQFF. CDR3 DNA: TGCGCCAGCAGCTTTAGGTGGGACAGGGTCAATGAGCAGTTCTTC.

The chain combines TRBV11-3 with TRBJ2-1, with D uncertain. CDR3 length equals 12 residues. The germline V gene has CDR1 SGHNT and CDR2 YENEEA. The V and J ends lost 4 bases and 5 bases respectively, with 6 bases between them. CDR3 sequence: CASSSTNNEQFF. The CDR3 DNA reads TGTGCCAGCAGCTCAACAAACAATGAGCAGTTCTTC. The full variable domain, completed using reference TRBV11-3 and TRBJ2-1, is EAGVVQSPRYKIIEKKQPVAFWCNPISGHNTLYWYLQNLGQGPELLIRYENEEAVDDSQLPKDRFSAERLKGVDSTLKIQPAELGDSAVYLCASSSTNNEQFFGPGTRLTVL.